One and the same sample provided the 11 T cell receptor beta chains below, sequenced in a study of blood T cell repertoires in COVID-19. Here immunoSEQ multiplex PCR was the method, and the copy in TCRdb shows in-frame clones only, minus some. The table has 85,000 to 95,000 clones, approximately 92% seen once. The sample was peripheral blood. The receptors derive from a woman of 80 years or more with active COVID-19.

V and J are TRBV5-1 and TRBJ2-7, with D perhaps matching TRBD2 (5 bases). CDR1 and CDR2 from the germline V gene are SGHRS and YFSETQ. V lost 1 base and J 6 bases, leaving 14 bases between the germline ends. The CDR3 covers 14 residues. CDR3 region: CASSLKMGDGEQYF. In DNA, the CDR3 is TGCGCCAGCAGCTTGAAGATGGGAGACGGCGAGCAGTACTTC.

The J gene is TRBJ2-7, the V gene TRBV4-3, with a weak D call TRBD2 (6 bases). V lost 0 bases to trimming and J lost 2 bases, with 11 bases between them. Germline V gives CDR1 LGHNA, CDR2 YSLEER. The CDR3 totals 15 residues. The CDR3 reads CASSQDVLAPYEQYF. In DNA form, the CDR3 reads TGCGCCAGCAGCCAAGATGTACTAGCTCCCTACGAGCAGTACTTC.

This chain links TRBV27 with TRBJ1-6; 9 bases fit TRBD1. Germline CDR1 MNHEY, CDR2 SMNVEV (reference sequence). Trimming took 7 bases from V and 10 from J; bases not matched to a gene: 5. The CDR3 length is 13 residues. CDR3 coding DNA: TGTGCCAGCACATACAGGGGGCAATCACCCCTCCACTTT. Its translation: CASTYRGQSPLHF.

This chain uses TRBV5-3 with TRBJ2-5, with TRBD2 identical over 12 bases. TRBV5-3 is identified as an open reading frame with a role that is uncertain. V was pared by 3 bases and J by 5 bases, with 8 bases of the junction left unmatched. This CDR3 has 16 residues. The CDR3 protein is CARSSTSGRGLETQYF. The CDR3 bases are TGTGCCAGAAGCTCGACTAGCGGGAGAGGTTTGGAGACCCAGTACTTC.

The chain is built from TRBV7-8 and TRBJ2-1; the match to TRBD1 covers 9 bases. The CDR3 sequence is 15 residues long. Losses at the gene ends were 5 bases for V and 7 bases for J; bases not matched to a gene: 9. The germline CDR1 and CDR2 sequences are SGHVS and FQNEAQ. This CDR3 reads CASSRDRDAGNEQFF. The CDR3 DNA reads TGTGCCAGCAGCAGGGACAGGGATGCCGGGAATGAGCAGTTCTTC.

This clone was counted once. This chain connects TRBV28 to TRBJ1-4; D remains ambiguous. Germline V CDR1 and CDR2: MDHEN, SYDVKM. Trimming removed 3 bases at V and 7 bases at J, with 6 bases between. CDR3 size: 12 residues. CDR3 sequence reads: CASSFRGEKLFF. Here the CDR3 DNA reads TGTGCCAGCAGTTTCCGGGGTGAAAAACTGTTTTTT.

The chain has TRBV24-1 and TRBJ2-1; 9 bases are a match to TRBD2. The CDR3 loop spans 15 amino acids. The V and J ends lost 0 bases and 9 bases, in that order; junction bases with no gene match: 5. Per germline, CDR1 KGHDR and CDR2 SFDVKD. This CDR3 reads CATSDLAASGTEQFF. For the CDR3, the DNA is TGTGCCACCAGTGATTTGGCGGCTAGCGGGACTGAGCAGTTCTTC.

This chain links TRBV7-2 with TRBJ2-2; D may be TRBD2 (6 bases). The CDR3 sequence is 17 residues long. Germline assignment: CDR1 SGHTA and CDR2 FQGNSA. V was trimmed by 2 bases and J by 3 bases, leaving 16 bases between them. The CDR3 DNA follows: TGTGCCAGCAGCTTAAAACTAGCCCGGGGAGACACCGGGGAGCTGTTTTTT. Its protein is CASSLKLARGDTGELFF.

This chain joins TRBV9 and TRBJ1-1; D call uncertain. Looked up from germline, CDR1 is SGDLS and CDR2 is YYNGEE. The CDR3 covers 14 residues. The V end was cut by 2 bases, the J end by 3 bases, with 11 bases between. CDR3 region: CASSVQALDTEAFF. For the CDR3, the DNA is TGTGCCAGCAGCGTCCAGGCCCTGGACACTGAAGCTTTCTTT.

The chain recombines TRBV5-1 with TRBJ2-5; 9 nucleotides match TRBD2. After removal of 0 bases from V and 5 bases from J, the junction contained 5 bases not matched to a gene. Germline-derived CDR1 and CDR2 are SGHRS and YFSETQ. CDR3 size: 15 residues. The CDR3 sequence: CASSLASGIGETQYF. DNA for the CDR3: TGCGCCAGCAGCTTGGCTAGCGGGATTGGGGAGACCCAGTACTTC.

In DNA, the CDR3 is TGTGCCAGCAGTTTCCCAGGGGTGGGGGAAAAACTGTTTTTT. Translated, it gives CASSFPGVGEKLFF. V gene TRBV28 combines with J gene TRBJ1-4, with D tentatively TRBD1 (6 bases). Germline V CDR1 and CDR2: MDHEN, SYDVKM. V was cut by 3 bases and J by 8 bases, with 13 bases left in between. This CDR3 comprises 14 residues.